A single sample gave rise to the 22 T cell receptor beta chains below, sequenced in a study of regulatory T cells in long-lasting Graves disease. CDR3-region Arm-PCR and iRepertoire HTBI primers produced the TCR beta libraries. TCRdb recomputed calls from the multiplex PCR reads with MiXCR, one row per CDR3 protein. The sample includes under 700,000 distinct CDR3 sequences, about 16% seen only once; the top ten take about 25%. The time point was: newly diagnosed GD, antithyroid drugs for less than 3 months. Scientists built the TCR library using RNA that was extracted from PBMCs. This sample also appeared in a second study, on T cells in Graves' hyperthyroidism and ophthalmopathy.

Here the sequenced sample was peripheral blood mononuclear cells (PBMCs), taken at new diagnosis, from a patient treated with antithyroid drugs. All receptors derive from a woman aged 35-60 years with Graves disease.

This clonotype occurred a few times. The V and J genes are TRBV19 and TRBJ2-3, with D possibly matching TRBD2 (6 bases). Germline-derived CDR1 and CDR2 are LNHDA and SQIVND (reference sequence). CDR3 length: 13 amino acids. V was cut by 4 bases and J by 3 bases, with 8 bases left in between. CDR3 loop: CASSNRGTDTQYF. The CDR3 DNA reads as TGTGCCAGTAGTAACCGGGGGACAGATACGCAGTATTTT.

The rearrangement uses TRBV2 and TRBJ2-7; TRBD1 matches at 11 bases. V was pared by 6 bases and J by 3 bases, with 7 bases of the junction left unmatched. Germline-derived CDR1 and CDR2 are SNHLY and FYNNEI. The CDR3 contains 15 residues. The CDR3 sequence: CASSSDRGLGYEQYF. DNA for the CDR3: TGTGCCAGCAGCTCGGACAGGGGGCTGGGCTACGAGCAGTACTTC.

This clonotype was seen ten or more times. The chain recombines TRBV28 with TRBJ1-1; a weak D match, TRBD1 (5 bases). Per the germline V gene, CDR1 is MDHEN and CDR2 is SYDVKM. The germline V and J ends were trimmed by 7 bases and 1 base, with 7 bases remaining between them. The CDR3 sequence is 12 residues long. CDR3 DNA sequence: TGTGCCAGCAAAACAGGGAACACTGAAGCTTTCTTT. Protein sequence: CASKTGNTEAFF.

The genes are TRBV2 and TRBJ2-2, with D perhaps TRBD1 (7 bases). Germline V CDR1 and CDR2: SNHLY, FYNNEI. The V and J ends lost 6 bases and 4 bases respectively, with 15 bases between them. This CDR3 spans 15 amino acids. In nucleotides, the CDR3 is TGTGCCAGCAGCGTAGGGGGGACAGCCACCGGGGAGCTGTTTTTT. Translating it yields CASSVGGTATGELFF.

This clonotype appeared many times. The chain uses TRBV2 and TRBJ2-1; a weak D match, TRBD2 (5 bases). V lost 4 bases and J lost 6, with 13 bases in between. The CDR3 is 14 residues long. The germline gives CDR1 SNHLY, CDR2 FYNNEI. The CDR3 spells CASSGARGRNEQFF. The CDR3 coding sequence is TGTGCCAGCAGTGGGGCCCGAGGGCGCAATGAGCAGTTCTTC.

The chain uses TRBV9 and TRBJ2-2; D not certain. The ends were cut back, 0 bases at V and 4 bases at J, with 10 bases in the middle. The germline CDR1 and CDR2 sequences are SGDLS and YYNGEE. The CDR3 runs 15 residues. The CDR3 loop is CASSVGPGLTGELFF. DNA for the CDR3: TGTGCCAGCAGCGTAGGACCAGGCCTCACCGGGGAGCTGTTTTTT. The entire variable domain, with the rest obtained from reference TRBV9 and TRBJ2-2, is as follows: DSGVTQTPKHLITATGQRVTLRCSPRSGDLSVYWYQQSLDQGLQFLIQYYNGEERAKGNILERFSAQQFPDLHSELNLSSLELGDSALYFCASSVGPGLTGELFFGEGSRLTVL.

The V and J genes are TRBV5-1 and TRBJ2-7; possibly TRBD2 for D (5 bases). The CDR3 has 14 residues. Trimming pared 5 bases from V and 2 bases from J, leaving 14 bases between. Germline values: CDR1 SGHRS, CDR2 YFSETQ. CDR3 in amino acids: CASRPWTATYEQYF. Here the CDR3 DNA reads TGCGCCAGCAGGCCCTGGACTGCCACCTACGAGCAGTACTTC.

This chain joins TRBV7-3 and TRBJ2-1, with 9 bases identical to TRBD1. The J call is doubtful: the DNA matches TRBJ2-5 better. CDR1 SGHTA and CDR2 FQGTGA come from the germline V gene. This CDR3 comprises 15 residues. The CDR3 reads CASSFTGGFQETQYF. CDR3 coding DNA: TGTGCCAGCAGCTTTACAGGGGGCTTTCAAGAGACCCAGTACTTC.

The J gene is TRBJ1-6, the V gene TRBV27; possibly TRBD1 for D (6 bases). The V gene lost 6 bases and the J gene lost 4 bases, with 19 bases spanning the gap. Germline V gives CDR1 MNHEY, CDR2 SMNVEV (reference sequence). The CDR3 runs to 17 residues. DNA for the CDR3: TGTGCCAGCAGCCGCCGGGACATAGGGGGGTATAATTCACCCCTCCACTTT. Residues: CASSRRDIGGYNSPLHF.

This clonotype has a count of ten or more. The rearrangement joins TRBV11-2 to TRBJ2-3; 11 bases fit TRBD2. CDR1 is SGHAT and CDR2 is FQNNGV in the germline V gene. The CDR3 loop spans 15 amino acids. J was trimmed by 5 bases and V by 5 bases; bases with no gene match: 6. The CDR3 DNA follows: TGTGCCAGCAGCGTAACTAGCGGGGGCTTAGATACGCAGTATTTT. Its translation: CASSVTSGGLDTQYF.

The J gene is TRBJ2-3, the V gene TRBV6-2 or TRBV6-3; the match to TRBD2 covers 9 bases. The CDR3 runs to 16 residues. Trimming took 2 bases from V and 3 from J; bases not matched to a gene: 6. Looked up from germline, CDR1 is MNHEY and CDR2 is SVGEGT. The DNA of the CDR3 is TGTGCCAGCAGTTACATCAGCGGGGGGACGACAGATACGCAGTATTTT. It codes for CASSYISGGTTDTQYF.

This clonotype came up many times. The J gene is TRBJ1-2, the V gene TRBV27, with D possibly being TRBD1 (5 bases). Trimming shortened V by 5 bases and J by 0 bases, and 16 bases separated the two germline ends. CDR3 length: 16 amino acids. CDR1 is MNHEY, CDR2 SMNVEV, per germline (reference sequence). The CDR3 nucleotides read TGTGCCAGCAGTCCCGTAGACCAGGGTCCTAACTATGGCTACACCTTC. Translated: CASSPVDQGPNYGYTF.

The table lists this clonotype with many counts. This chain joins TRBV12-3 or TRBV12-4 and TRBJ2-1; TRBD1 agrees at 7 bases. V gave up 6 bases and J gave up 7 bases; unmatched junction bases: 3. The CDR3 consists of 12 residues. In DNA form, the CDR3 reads TGTGCCAGCAGCCCGGACAGGAATGAGCAGTTCTTC. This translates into CASSPDRNEQFF.

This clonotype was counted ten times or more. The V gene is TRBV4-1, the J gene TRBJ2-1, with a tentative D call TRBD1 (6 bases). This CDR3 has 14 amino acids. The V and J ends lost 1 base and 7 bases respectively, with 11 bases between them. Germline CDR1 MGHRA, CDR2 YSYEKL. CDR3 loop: CASSQGTERNEQFF. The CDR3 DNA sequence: TGCGCCAGCAGCCAAGGGACAGAAAGGAATGAGCAGTTCTTC.

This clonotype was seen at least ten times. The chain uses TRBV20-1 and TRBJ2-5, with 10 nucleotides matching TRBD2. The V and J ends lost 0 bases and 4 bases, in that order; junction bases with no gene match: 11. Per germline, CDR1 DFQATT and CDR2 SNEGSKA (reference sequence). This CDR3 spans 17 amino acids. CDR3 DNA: TGCAGTGCTAGAGATCCGAAGCGGGGGGGCCTGCGAGAGACCCAGTACTTC. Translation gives CSARDPKRGGLRETQYF.

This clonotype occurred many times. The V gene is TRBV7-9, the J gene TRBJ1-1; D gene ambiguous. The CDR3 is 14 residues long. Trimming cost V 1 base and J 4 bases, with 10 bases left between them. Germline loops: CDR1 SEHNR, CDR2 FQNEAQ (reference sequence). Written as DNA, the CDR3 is TGTGCCAGCAGCTTAGGGGGTGCGATCACTGAAGCTTTCTTT. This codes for CASSLGGAITEAFF.

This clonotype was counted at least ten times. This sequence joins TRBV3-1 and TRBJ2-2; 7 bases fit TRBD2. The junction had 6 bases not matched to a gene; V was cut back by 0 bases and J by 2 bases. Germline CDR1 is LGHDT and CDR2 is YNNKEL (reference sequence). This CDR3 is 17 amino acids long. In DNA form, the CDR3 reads TGTGCCAGCAGCCAAGATCCCGGGACTACCAACACCGGGGAGCTGTTTTTT. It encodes CASSQDPGTTNTGELFF.

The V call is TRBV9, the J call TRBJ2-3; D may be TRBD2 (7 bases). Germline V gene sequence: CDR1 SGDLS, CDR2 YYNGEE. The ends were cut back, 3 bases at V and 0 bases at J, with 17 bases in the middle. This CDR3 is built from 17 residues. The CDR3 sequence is CASSAWGGLPSTDTQYF. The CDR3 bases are TGTGCCAGCAGCGCATGGGGGGGCCTCCCGAGCACAGATACGCAGTATTTT.

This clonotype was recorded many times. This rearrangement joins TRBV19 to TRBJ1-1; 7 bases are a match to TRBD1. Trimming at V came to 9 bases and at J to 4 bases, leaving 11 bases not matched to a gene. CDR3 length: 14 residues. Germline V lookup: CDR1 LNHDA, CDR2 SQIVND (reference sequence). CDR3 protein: CASSSQGLGTEAFF. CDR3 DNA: TGTGCCAGCAGCTCACAGGGGTTGGGCACTGAAGCTTTCTTT.

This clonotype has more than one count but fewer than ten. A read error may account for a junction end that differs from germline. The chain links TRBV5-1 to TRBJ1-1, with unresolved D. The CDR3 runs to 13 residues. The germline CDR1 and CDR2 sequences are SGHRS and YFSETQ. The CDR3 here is CASSSGREGEAFF. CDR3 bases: TGTGCCAGCAGCTCCGGACGGGAGGGCGAAGCTTTCTTT. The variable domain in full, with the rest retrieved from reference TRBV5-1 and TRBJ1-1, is KAGVTQTPRYLIKTRGQQVTLSCSPISGHRSVSWYQQTPGQGLQFLFEYFSETQRNKGNFPGRFSGRQFSNSRSEMNVSTLELGDSALYLCASSSGREGEAFFGQGTRLTVV.

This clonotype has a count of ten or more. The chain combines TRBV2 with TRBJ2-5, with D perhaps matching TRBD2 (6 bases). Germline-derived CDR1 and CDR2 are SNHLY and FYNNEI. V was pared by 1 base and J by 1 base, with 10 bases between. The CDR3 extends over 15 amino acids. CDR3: CASSEVRGGQETQYF. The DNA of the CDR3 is TGTGCCAGCAGTGAAGTCCGGGGAGGCCAAGAGACCCAGTACTTC.

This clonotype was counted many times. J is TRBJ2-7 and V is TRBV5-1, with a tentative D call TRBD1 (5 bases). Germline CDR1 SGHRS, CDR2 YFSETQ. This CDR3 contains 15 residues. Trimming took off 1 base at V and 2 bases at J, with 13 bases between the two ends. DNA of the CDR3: TGCGCCAGCAGCTTGCTAACAGACAGCGCCTACGAGCAGTACTTC. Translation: CASSLLTDSAYEQYF.